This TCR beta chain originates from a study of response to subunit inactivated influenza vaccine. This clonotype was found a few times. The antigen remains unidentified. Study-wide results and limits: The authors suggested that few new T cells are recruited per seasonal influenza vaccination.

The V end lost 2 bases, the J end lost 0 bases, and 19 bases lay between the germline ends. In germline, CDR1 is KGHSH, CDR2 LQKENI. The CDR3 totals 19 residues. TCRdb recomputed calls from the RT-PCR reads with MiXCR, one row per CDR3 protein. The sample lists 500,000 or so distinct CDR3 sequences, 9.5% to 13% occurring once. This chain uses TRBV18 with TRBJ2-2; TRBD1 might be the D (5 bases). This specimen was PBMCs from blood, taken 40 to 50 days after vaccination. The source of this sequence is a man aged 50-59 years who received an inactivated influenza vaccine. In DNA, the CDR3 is TGTGCCAGCTCACCATTCGACAGACCCCGCTTGGCGAACACCGGGGAGCTGTTTTTT. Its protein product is CASSPFDRPRLANTGELFF. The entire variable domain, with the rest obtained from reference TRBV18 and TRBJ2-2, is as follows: NAGVMQNPRHLVRRRGQEARLRCSPMKGHSHVYWYRQLPEEGLKFMVYLQKENIIDESGMPKERFSAEFPKEGPSILRIQQVVRGDSAAYFCASSPFDRPRLANTGELFFGEGSRLTVL.